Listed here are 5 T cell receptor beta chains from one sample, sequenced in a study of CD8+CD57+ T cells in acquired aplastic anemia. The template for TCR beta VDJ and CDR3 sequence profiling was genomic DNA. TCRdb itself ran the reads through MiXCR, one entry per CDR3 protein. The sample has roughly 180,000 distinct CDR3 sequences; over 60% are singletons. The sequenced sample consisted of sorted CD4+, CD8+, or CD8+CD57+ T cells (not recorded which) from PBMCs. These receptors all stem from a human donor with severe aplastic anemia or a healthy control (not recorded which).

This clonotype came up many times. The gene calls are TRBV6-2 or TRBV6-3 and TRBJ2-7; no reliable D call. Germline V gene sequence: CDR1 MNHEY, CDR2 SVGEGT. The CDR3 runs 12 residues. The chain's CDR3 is CATLRSSYEQYF. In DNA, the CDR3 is TGTGCTACACTACGGAGCTCCTACGAGCAGTACTTC.

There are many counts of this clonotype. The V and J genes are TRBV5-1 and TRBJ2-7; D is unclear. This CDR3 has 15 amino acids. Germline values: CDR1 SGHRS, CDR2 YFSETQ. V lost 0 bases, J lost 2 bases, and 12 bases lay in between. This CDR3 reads CASSLAIGRPYEQYF. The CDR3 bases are TGCGCCAGCAGCTTGGCCATCGGCAGGCCCTACGAGCAGTACTTC.

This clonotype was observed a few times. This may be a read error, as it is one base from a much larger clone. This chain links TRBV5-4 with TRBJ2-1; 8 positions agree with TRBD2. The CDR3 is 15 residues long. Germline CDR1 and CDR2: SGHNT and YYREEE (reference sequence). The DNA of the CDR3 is TGTGCCGGCAGCCCCCTGGTACAAGCGGGGGACGAGCAGTTCTTC. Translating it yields CAGSPLVQAGDEQFF.

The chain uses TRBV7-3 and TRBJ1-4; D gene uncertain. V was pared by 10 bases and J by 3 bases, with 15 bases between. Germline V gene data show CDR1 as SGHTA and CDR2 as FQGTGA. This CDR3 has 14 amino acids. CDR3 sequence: CANIFGRPNEKLFF. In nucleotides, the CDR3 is TGTGCCAACATCTTCGGGAGACCTAATGAAAAACTGTTTTTT.

As DNA, the CDR3 is TGTGCCAGCAGTCGTGACAGGGTCTGGGGTGAAGCTTTCTTT. Translating gives CASSRDRVWGEAFF. V gene TRBV6-1 combines with J gene TRBJ1-1; 7 bases map to TRBD1. Germline V lookup: CDR1 MNHNS, CDR2 SASEGT. The CDR3 spans 14 residues. Trimming cost V 5 bases and J 7 bases; bases outside gene matches: 10.